The 13 T cell receptor beta chains reported below all come from one sample, sequenced in a study of T-cell memory formation after mild COVID-19. MiXCR was run by TCRdb on the 5' RACE reads, yielding one entry per CDR3 protein. The profile shows approximately 340,000 distinct CDR3 sequences, 10% to 15% of them singletons. Sequenced input: PBMCs or a T cell subset sorted from them (not recorded which). The receptors stem from a man aged 18 to 30 who had mild COVID-19 (a few samples of this study predate the infection). Cell type and time point are not known.

V usage is TRBV5-1 and J usage is TRBJ1-1, with D possibly matching TRBD1 (6 bases). This CDR3 is 14 amino acids long. Germline V gene lookup returns CDR1 SGHRS and CDR2 YFSETQ. V was cut by 5 bases and J by 5 bases, with 16 bases left in between. CDR3 region: CASRSGGDGTEAFF. The CDR3 DNA follows: TGCGCCAGCAGATCTGGGGGCGATGGGACTGAAGCTTTCTTT.

There are a few counts of this clonotype. The CDR3 nucleotides are TGCGCCAGCAGCCCTCAACGGGGAGAGACCCAGTACTTC. It codes for CASSPQRGETQYF. The rearrangement joins TRBV4-1 to TRBJ2-5; D possibly corresponds to TRBD2 (5 bases). The CDR3 runs to 13 residues. Germline V gene data show CDR1 as MGHRA and CDR2 as YSYEKL. Between the trimmed V and J ends, which lost 4 bases and 4 bases, there was a span of 10 bases.

The V call is TRBV15, the J call TRBJ2-3, with a weak D call TRBD2 (5 bases). Per the germline V gene, CDR1 is LNHNV and CDR2 is YYDKDF (reference sequence). Trimming removed 5 bases from V and 6 bases from J, with 24 bases in between. This CDR3 is 17 amino acids long. CDR3 region: CATSHRGRSLGYDTQYF. The DNA for the CDR3 is TGTGCCACCAGCCACCGGGGAAGATCATTAGGATACGATACGCAGTATTTT.

In regard to this clonotype: A much larger clone differs by one base, so this may be a read error. This rearrangement joins TRBV6-2 or TRBV6-3 to TRBJ2-1; 8 nucleotides align to TRBD2. The CDR3 totals 15 residues. CDR1 MNHEY and CDR2 SVGEGT come from the germline V gene. V lost 5 bases to trimming and J lost 0 bases; unmatched junction nucleotides: 3. The CDR3: CASSIAGSSYNEQFF. The CDR3 DNA sequence: TGTGCCAGCAGTATAGCGGGGTCCTCCTACAATGAGCAGTTCTTC.

The chain couples TRBV6-5 to TRBJ2-5, with a possible D match to TRBD1 (5 bases). The CDR3 covers 15 residues. V was trimmed by 0 bases and J by 9 bases, leaving 17 bases between them. The germline V gene has CDR1 MNHEY and CDR2 SVGAGI. The CDR3 is CASSYSGQLISPQYF. CDR3 DNA sequence: TGTGCCAGCAGTTACTCGGGGCAGTTGATCTCGCCCCAGTACTTC.

The table lists this clonotype with a count of one. V and J are TRBV7-9 and TRBJ2-3, with D unresolved. This CDR3 region has 14 residues. Per germline, CDR1 SEHNR and CDR2 FQNEAQ (reference sequence). Trimming took off 3 bases at V and 0 bases at J, with 7 bases between the two ends. CDR3 nucleotides: TGTGCCAGCAGCTTCAGCGTCAGCACAGATACGCAGTATTTT. It encodes CASSFSVSTDTQYF.

Only a few counts were recorded for this clonotype. The chain recombines TRBV7-2 with TRBJ1-1, with 7 bases lining up with TRBD1. The CDR3 runs 12 residues. With 5 bases clipped from V and 4 bases from J, the junction kept 1 base outside the gene matches. Germline V gives CDR1 SGHTA, CDR2 FQGNSA. As DNA, the CDR3 is TGTGCCAGCAGCCACAGGGGCACTGAAGCTTTCTTT. The encoded protein is CASSHRGTEAFF.

In its sample, this clonotype was seen many times. The rearrangement links TRBV12-3 or TRBV12-4 to TRBJ1-2; no reliable D call. The CDR3 loop spans 14 amino acids. V shed 7 bases and J shed 4 bases, with 16 bases lying between them. CDR3 bases: TGTGCCAGCACTTTGAGCGGAATAACCTATGGCTACACCTTC. It encodes CASTLSGITYGYTF.

The chain links TRBV29-1 to TRBJ1-2; TRBD1 matches at 9 bases. Losses at the gene ends were 7 bases for V and 6 bases for J; bases not matched to a gene: 6. This CDR3 is built from 12 residues. CDR1 and CDR2 from the germline V gene are SQVTM and ANQGSEA. The CDR3 loop is CSARDRVHGYTF. CDR3 DNA sequence: TGCAGCGCCCGGGACAGGGTACATGGCTACACCTTC.

The chain joins TRBV5-5 to TRBJ2-2; a possible D gene is TRBD2 (5 bases). V lost 4 bases to trimming and J lost 4 bases, with 11 bases between them. Germline assignment: CDR1 SGHKS and CDR2 YYEKEE (reference sequence). This CDR3 has 14 residues. The CDR3: CASSLGIFTGELFF. The CDR3, as DNA: TGTGCCAGCAGCCTCGGGATCTTCACCGGGGAGCTGTTTTTT. The full variable domain, rest sourced from reference TRBV5-5 and TRBJ2-2, is DAGVTQSPTHLIKTRGQQVTLRCSPISGHKSVSWYQQVLGQGPQFIFQYYEKEERGRGNFPDRFSARQFPNYSSELNVNALLLGDSALYLCASSLGIFTGELFFGEGSRLTVL.

Only a few counts were recorded for this clonotype. The J gene is TRBJ1-5, the V gene TRBV6-6; D is possibly TRBD1 (5 bases). Germline CDR1 reads MNHNY; CDR2 reads SVGAGI (reference sequence). The CDR3 is 15 residues long. V lost 6 bases and J 6 bases, leaving 18 bases between the germline ends. CDR3 sequence: CASSRTSAQGQPQHF. CDR3 coding DNA: TGTGCCAGCAGCCGAACGAGCGCCCAGGGTCAGCCCCAGCATTTT.

The chain is built from TRBV29-1 and TRBJ2-5, with no clear D. Per germline, CDR1 SQVTM and CDR2 ANQGSEA. The V gene lost 6 bases and the J gene lost 0 bases, with 8 bases spanning the gap. The CDR3 length is 12 residues. The CDR3 DNA follows: TGCAGCGTAGACTTCCACCAAGAGACCCAGTACTTC. Its protein is CSVDFHQETQYF. The full variable domain, rest sourced from reference TRBV29-1 and TRBJ2-5, is SAVISQKPSRDICQRGTSLTIQCQVDSQVTMMFWYRQQPGQSLTLIATANQGSEATYESGFVIDKFPISRPNLTFSTLTVSNMSPEDSSIYLCSVDFHQETQYFGPGTRLLVL.

The chain recombines TRBV25-1 with TRBJ2-1; D could derive from TRBD1 or TRBD2 (5 bases each). Germline-derived CDR1 and CDR2 are MGHDK and SYGVNS. The CDR3 runs to 14 residues. The ends were cut back, 7 bases at V and 10 bases at J, with 20 bases in the middle. CDR3 protein: CASMRPGSEGEQFF. CDR3 sequence (DNA): TGTGCCAGCATGCGTCCAGGGAGTGAGGGCGAGCAGTTCTTC.